The 14 T cell receptor beta chains below were found in one sample sequenced in a study of OX40 agonist ivuxolimab in advanced cancers. Profiling relied on immunoSEQ multiplex PCR, and the TCRdb table lists in-frame clones only, not all of them. This table has roughly 60,000 clones, roughly 89% appearing once. The material was CD4+ or CD8+ T cells sorted from blood, obtained in a trial of the OX40 agonist ivuxolimab. The receptors shown here come from an adult with an advanced solid tumor such as melanoma, head and neck, liver or kidney cancer.

The rearrangement links TRBV28 to TRBJ2-1, with 11 bases aligning to TRBD2. CDR1 is MDHEN and CDR2 is SYDVKM in the germline V gene. Germline trimming cut 5 bases from V and 2 bases from J; bases unmatched to any gene: 8. This CDR3 comprises 17 residues. CDR3 loop: CASSKLTSGETYNEQFF. For the CDR3, the DNA is TGTGCCAGCAGTAAACTGACTAGCGGGGAAACCTACAATGAGCAGTTCTTC.

The chain uses TRBV7-9 and TRBJ2-2; D assignment may be TRBD1 or TRBD2 (5 bases each). Trimming removed 5 bases from V and 1 base from J, with 14 bases in between. Per the germline V gene, CDR1 is SEHNR and CDR2 is FQNEAQ (reference sequence). CDR3 size: 16 residues. CDR3 loop: CASSPQWGWNTGELFF. CDR3 nucleotides: TGTGCCAGCAGCCCCCAGTGGGGGTGGAACACCGGGGAGCTGTTTTTT.

This rearrangement joins TRBV10-3 to TRBJ2-7; 12 bases are shared with TRBD2. The germline gives CDR1 ENHRY, CDR2 SYGVKD. Trimming cost V 0 bases and J 0 bases; bases outside gene matches: 6. The CDR3 extends over 18 amino acids. Here the CDR3 reads CAISESPTSGGISYEQYF. CDR3 DNA sequence: TGTGCCATCAGTGAGTCACCAACTAGCGGGGGGATCTCCTACGAGCAGTACTTC.

The chain uses TRBV29-1 and TRBJ2-7; no firm D call. V lost 7 bases, J lost 2 bases, and 6 bases lay in between. In germline, CDR1 is SQVTM, CDR2 ANQGSEA. CDR3 length equals 10 residues. Here the CDR3 reads CSAFPYEQYF. The CDR3 DNA reads as TGCAGCGCCTTCCCCTACGAGCAGTACTTC.

V usage is TRBV28 and J usage is TRBJ1-6; no definite D call. The CDR3 runs to 14 residues. V lost 11 bases and J lost 7, with 18 bases in between. Germline CDR1 reads MDHEN; CDR2 reads SYDVKM. The chain's CDR3 is CASLAGSGNSPLHF. In DNA form, the CDR3 reads TGTGCCTCTCTGGCGGGATCTGGGAATTCACCCCTCCACTTT.

The rearrangement links TRBV6-5 to TRBJ1-5; D is unclear. The V end lost 4 bases, the J end lost 1 base, and 11 bases lay between the germline ends. Germline V lookup: CDR1 MNHEY, CDR2 SVGAGI. The CDR3 length is 15 residues. In nucleotides, the CDR3 is TGTGCCAGCAGTTCCCGCAGGAGGAGCAATCAGCCCCAGCATTTT. Translation gives CASSSRRRSNQPQHF.

This clone has just a few counts. This sequence joins TRBV19 and TRBJ2-6; D uncertain. Germline lookup yields CDR1 LNHDA and CDR2 SQIVND (reference sequence). V was clipped by 6 bases and J by 2 bases, with 8 bases between them. This CDR3 has 14 residues. CDR3 amino acids: CASRSPPGANVLTF. The CDR3 DNA follows: TGTGCCAGTAGATCCCCCCCTGGGGCCAACGTCCTGACTTTC. The full variable domain, rest sourced from reference TRBV19 and TRBJ2-6, is DGGITQSPKYLFRKEGQNVTLSCEQNLNHDAMYWYRQDPGQGLRLIYYSQIVNDFQKGDIAEGYSVSREKKESFPLTVTSAQKNPTAFYLCASRSPPGANVLTFGAGSRLTVL.

This chain connects TRBV6-6 to TRBJ2-3, with D tentatively TRBD1 (5 bases). Looked up from germline, CDR1 is MNHNY and CDR2 is SVGAGI (reference sequence). Trimming shortened V by 2 bases and J by 2 bases, and 11 bases separated the two germline ends. The length of the CDR3 is 15 residues. Here the CDR3 DNA reads TGTGCCAGCAGTTACGGGGCCTGGGTCACAGATACGCAGTATTTT. Translating gives CASSYGAWVTDTQYF.

The CDR3 nucleotides are TGTGCCAGCAGCCAAGCGAGGGCAGGGGGTCCTGAGCAGTTCTTC. Its protein is CASSQARAGGPEQFF. J is TRBJ2-1 and V is TRBV4-2; 7 nucleotides agree with TRBD1. This CDR3 region has 15 residues. Germline V gene sequence: CDR1 LGHNA, CDR2 YNFKEQ. Trimming at V came to 1 base and at J to 9 bases, leaving 9 bases not matched to a gene.

The rearrangement joins TRBV19 to TRBJ1-2; no clear D gene. The length of the CDR3 is 12 residues. Trimming left V 4 bases short and J 12 bases short, with 15 bases between. The V gene's germline CDR1 is LNHDA and CDR2 SQIVND (reference sequence). CDR3 bases: TGTGCCAGTAGTACCCTCCGGCAGGCTCACACCTTC. This translates into CASSTLRQAHTF.

This rearrangement joins TRBV6-4 to TRBJ2-1; 8 nucleotides agree with TRBD2. With V trimmed by 6 bases and J by 5 bases, 6 bases remained unmatched. The CDR3 loop spans 14 amino acids. The germline V gene encodes CDR1 MRHNA and CDR2 SNTAGT. The CDR3 spells CASRAGLGHNEQFF. Written as DNA, the CDR3 is TGTGCCAGCAGAGCGGGACTAGGTCACAATGAGCAGTTCTTC.

This clone has a single count. The chain joins TRBV6-5 to TRBJ1-1; the D is unclear. The CDR3 runs 13 residues. CDR1 and CDR2 from the germline V gene are MNHEY and SVGAGI. The germline V and J ends were trimmed by 0 bases and 8 bases, with 10 bases remaining between them. In DNA, the CDR3 is TGTGCCAGCAGTTACTCGTGGGCAGAAGAAGCTTTCTTT. Its protein product is CASSYSWAEEAFF.

The genes are TRBV19 and TRBJ2-7; D unclear. CDR3 length equals 15 residues. V gave up 1 base and J gave up 1 base, with 11 bases separating them. CDR1 is LNHDA, CDR2 SQIVND, per germline (reference sequence). The CDR3 region has the DNA TGTGCCAGTAGTATAGGCGCCGGGTCGTCCTACGAGCAGTACTTC. The encoded protein is CASSIGAGSSYEQYF.

The chain carries TRBV19 and TRBJ1-5; possible D gene TRBD1, 5 bases. The CDR3 covers 14 residues. With 5 bases removed from V and 2 bases from J, the gap between germline ends came to 10 bases. CDR1 is LNHDA and CDR2 is SQIVND in the germline V gene (reference sequence). The CDR3 spells CASSGTLGNQPQHF. For the CDR3, the DNA is TGTGCCAGTAGTGGGACGTTAGGCAATCAGCCCCAGCATTTT.